The clone carrying this T cell receptor beta chain has ten or more counts. What it recognizes is unknown. From the reads, TCRdb called clonotypes with MiXCR, one entry per CDR3 protein. In the table there are under 150,000 distinct CDR3 sequences, roughly 9% of which are singletons. This entry is derived from a study of T cell repertoires in cytomegalovirus infection. Study in general: CMV infection plus the matching HLA type was flagged by public TCR beta signatures. Findings and caveats of the study: The study found HLA-C-restricted CMV-specific TCR beta clonotypes dominating the ex vivo response.

Specimen: PBMCs. The sequence was collected from a human donor in good health (CMV status not recorded). Some clones in this sample may be carry-over from other donors' samples.

CDR3 nucleotide sequence: TGCGCCAGCAGCCCTGGGACAGGGGGCACAGATACGCAGTATTTT. Its protein is CASSPGTGGTDTQYF. The rearrangement uses TRBV4-1 and TRBJ2-3, with 10 nucleotides matching TRBD1. Germline V gene sequence: CDR1 MGHRA, CDR2 YSYEKL. Trimming removed 4 bases from V and 1 base from J; junction bases left unmatched: 2. CDR3 size: 15 residues.